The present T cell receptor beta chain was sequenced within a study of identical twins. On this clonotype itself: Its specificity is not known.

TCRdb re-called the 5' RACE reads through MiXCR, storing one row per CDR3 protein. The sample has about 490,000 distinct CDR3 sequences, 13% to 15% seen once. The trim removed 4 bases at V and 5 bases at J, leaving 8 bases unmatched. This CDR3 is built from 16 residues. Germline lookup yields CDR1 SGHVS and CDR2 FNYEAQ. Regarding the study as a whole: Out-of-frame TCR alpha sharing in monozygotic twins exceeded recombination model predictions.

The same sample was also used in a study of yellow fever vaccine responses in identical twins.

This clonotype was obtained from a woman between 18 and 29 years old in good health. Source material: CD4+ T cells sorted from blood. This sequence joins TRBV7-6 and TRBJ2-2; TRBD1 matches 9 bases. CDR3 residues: CASSSWDRVGTGELFF. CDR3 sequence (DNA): TGTGCCAGCAGCTCCTGGGACAGGGTTGGAACCGGGGAGCTGTTTTTT.